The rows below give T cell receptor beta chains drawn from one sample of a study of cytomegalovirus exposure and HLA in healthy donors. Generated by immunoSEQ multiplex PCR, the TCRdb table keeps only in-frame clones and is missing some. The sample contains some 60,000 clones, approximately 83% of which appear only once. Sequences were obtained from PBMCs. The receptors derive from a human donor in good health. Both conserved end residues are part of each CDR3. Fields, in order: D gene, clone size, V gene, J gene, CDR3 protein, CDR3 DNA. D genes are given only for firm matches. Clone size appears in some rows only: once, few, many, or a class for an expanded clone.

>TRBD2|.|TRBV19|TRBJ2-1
CASSMVSGIYNEQFF
TGTGCCAGTAGTATGGTTAGCGGGATCTACAATGAGCAGTTCTTC
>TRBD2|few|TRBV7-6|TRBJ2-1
CASSSPRLLAGGNEQFF
TGTGCCAGCAGCTCCCCCCGTCTACTAGCGGGGGGCAATGAGCAGTTCTTC
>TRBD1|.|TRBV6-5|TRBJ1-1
CASSSRPGQGEAFF
TGTGCCAGCAGTTCCAGGCCGGGACAGGGTGAAGCTTTCTTT
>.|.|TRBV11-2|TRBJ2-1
CASSFRGGFSSYNEQFF
TGTGCCAGCAGCTTTCGGGGTGGTTTTAGCTCCTACAATGAGCAGTTCTTC
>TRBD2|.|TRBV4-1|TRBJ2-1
CASSRTSGKYNEQFF
TGCGCCAGCAGCCGGACTAGCGGGAAATACAATGAGCAGTTCTTC
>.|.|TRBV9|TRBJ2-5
CASSVGASRETQYF
TGTGCCAGCAGCGTAGGGGCATCCCGGGAGACCCAGTACTTC
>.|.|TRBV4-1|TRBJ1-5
CASSQGTVNNQPQHF
TGCGCCAGCAGCCAAGGGACAGTGAACAATCAGCCCCAGCATTTT
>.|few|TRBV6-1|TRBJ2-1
CASSAFLASASEQFF
TGTGCCAGCAGTGCCTTCTTAGCTAGCGCTAGTGAGCAGTTCTTC
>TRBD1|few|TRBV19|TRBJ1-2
CASTDRVYRGSGYTF
TGTGCCAGTACTGACAGGGTGTATCGGGGATCTGGCTACACCTTC
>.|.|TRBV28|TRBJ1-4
CASSLWGRDNNEKLFF
TGTGCCAGCAGTTTATGGGGCAGGGACAATAATGAAAAACTGTTTTTT
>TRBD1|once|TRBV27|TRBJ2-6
CASSRGQGSSGANVLTF
TGTGCCAGCAGTCGCGGACAGGGGAGCTCTGGGGCCAACGTCCTGACTTTC
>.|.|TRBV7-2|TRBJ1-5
CASSLDPGGNQPQHF
TGTGCCAGCAGCTTAGATCCGGGGGGAAATCAGCCCCAGCATTTT
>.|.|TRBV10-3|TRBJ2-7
CAISESLLYEQYF
TGTGCCATCAGTGAGTCCCTTTTGTACGAGCAGTACTTC
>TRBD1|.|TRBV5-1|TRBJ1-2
CASSPRPGAGGYGYTF
TGCGCCAGCAGCCCTCGCCCCGGGGCAGGGGGTTATGGCTACACCTTC
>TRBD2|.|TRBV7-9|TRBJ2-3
CASMLAGTDTQYF
TGTGCCAGCATGCTAGCGGGGACAGATACGCAGTATTTT
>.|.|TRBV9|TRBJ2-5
CASRYEREKETQYF
TGTGCCAGCAGGTACGAGCGAGAAAAAGAGACCCAGTACTTC
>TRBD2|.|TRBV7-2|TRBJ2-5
CASSLWATSGSETQYF
TGTGCCAGCAGCTTATGGGCGACTAGCGGGAGTGAGACCCAGTACTTC
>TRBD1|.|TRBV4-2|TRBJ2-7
CASSQQPGQAYEQYF
TGTGCCAGCAGCCAACAACCGGGACAGGCCTACGAGCAGTACTTC
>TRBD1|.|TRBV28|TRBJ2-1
CASLHIRDRFYNEQFF
TGTGCCAGCCTTCACATAAGGGACAGGTTCTACAATGAGCAGTTCTTC
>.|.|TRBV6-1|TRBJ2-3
CASSEPGGDTQYF
TGTGCCAGCAGTGAACCTGGAGGGGATACGCAGTATTTT
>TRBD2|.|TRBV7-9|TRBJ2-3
CASSPLGGGAVTTDTQYF
TGTGCCAGCAGCCCCCTGGGCGGGGGGGCGGTCACCACAGATACGCAGTATTTT
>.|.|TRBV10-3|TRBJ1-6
CAISGGYSPLHF
TGTGCCATCAGCGGAGGTTATTCACCCCTCCACTTT
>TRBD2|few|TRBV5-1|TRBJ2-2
CASSLSALAGSNTGELFF
TGCGCCAGCAGCTTGTCAGCACTAGCGGGTTCGAACACCGGGGAGCTGTTTTTT
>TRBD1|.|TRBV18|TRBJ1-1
CASSPDRDRGIDTEAFF
TGTGCCAGCTCACCTGACCGGGACAGGGGGATAGACACTGAAGCTTTCTTT
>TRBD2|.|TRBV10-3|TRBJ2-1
CAIREYPGGAPNEQFF
TGTGCCATCAGGGAATACCCCGGGGGGGCCCCCAATGAGCAGTTCTTC
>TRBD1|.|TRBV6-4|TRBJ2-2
CASSPQDRTNTGELFF
TGTGCCAGCAGTCCCCAGGACAGGACCAACACCGGGGAGCTGTTTTTT
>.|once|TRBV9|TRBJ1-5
CASSPRAGGNQPQHF
TGTGCCAGCAGCCCAAGGGCAGGGGGCAATCAGCCCCAGCATTTT
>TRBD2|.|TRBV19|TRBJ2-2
CASRSGGAGGELFF
TGTGCCAGCAGGAGCGGGGGGGCAGGCGGGGAGCTGTTTTTT
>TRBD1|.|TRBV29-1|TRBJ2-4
CSVERTGANIQYF
TGCAGCGTTGAAAGGACAGGGGCGAACATTCAGTACTTC
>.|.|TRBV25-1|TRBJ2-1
CASSLGGENNEQFF
TGTGCCAGCAGTCTTGGCGGGGAGAACAATGAGCAGTTCTTC
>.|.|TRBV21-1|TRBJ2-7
CASSKGGRVVTYEQYF
TGTGCCAGCAGCAAAGGTGGCAGGGTGGTTACCTACGAGCAGTACTTC
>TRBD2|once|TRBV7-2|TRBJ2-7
CASTPTSGSSYEQYF
TGTGCCAGCACCCCGACTAGCGGGAGCTCCTACGAGCAGTACTTC
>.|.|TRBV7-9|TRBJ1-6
CASSPGGSAPDSPLHF
TGTGCCAGCAGCCCAGGAGGGTCAGCCCCTGATTCACCCCTCCACTTT
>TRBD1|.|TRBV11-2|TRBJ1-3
CASSSPGQGVNTIYF
TGTGCCAGCAGCTCCCCGGGACAGGGGGTAAACACCATATATTTT
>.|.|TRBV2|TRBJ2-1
CASSSNSYNEQFF
TGTGCCAGCAGTTCAAACTCCTACAATGAGCAGTTCTTC
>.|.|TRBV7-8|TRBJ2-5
CASSLFLETQYF
TGTGCCAGCAGCTTATTCCTGGAGACCCAGTACTTC
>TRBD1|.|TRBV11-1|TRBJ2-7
CASSQDRVGEQYF
TGTGCCAGCAGCCAGGACAGGGTGGGGGAGCAGTACTTC
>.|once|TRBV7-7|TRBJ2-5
CASSLAPEETQYF
TGTGCTAGCAGCTTAGCGCCCGAGGAGACCCAGTACTTC
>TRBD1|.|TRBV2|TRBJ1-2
CAAKAGGYGYTF
TGTGCCGCTAAGGCAGGGGGCTACGGCTACACCTTC
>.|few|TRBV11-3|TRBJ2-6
CASSPRGTGTGANVLTF
TGTGCCAGCAGTCCAAGGGGGACGGGGACTGGGGCCAACGTCCTGACTTTC
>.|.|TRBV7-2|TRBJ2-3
CASRIAEDRTDTQYF
TGTGCCAGCAGAATAGCGGAAGACCGCACAGATACGCAGTATTTT
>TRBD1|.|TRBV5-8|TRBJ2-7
CASSSRPTGGYEQYF
TGTGCCAGCAGCTCCCGACCGACAGGGGGCTACGAGCAGTACTTC
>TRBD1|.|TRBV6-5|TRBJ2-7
CASAPTGGLREQYF
TGTGCCAGCGCCCCCACAGGGGGCTTAAGGGAGCAGTACTTC
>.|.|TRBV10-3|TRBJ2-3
CAVGSASTDTQYF
TGTGCCGTCGGGAGCGCAAGCACAGATACGCAGTATTTT
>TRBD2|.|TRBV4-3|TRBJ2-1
CASSPRGETSDYNEQFF
TGCGCCAGCAGCCCTAGAGGGGAGACTAGCGATTACAATGAGCAGTTCTTC
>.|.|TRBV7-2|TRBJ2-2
CASSLLRGNTGELFF
TGTGCCAGCAGCTTACTTAGGGGGAACACCGGGGAGCTGTTTTTT
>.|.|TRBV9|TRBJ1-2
CASSVGRKYGYTF
TGTGCCAGCAGCGTAGGGCGGAAATATGGCTACACCTTC
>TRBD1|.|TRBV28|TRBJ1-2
CASRKTGQGVYGYTF
TGTGCCAGCAGAAAAACGGGACAGGGGGTCTATGGCTACACCTTC
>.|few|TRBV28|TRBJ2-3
CASKERGSTDTQYF
TGTGCCAGCAAGGAAAGGGGTAGCACAGATACGCAGTATTTT
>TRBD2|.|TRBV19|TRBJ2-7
CASSIEGTTSGEQYF
TGTGCCAGTAGTATAGAAGGGACTACGTCTGGGGAGCAGTACTTC
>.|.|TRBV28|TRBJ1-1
CASSLLPNRPRTEAFF
TGTGCCAGCAGTTTACTTCCGAACAGGCCACGCACTGAAGCTTTCTTT
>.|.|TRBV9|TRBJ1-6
CASSVGADSPLHF
TGTGCCAGCAGCGTAGGAGCGGATTCACCCCTCCACTTT
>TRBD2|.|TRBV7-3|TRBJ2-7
CASSLGASGNYEQYF
TGTGCCAGCAGCTTAGGAGCTAGCGGGAACTACGAGCAGTACTTC
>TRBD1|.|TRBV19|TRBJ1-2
CASSEPGQGAPVSGYTF
TGTGCCAGTAGTGAGCCGGGACAGGGGGCGCCGGTTAGTGGCTACACCTTC
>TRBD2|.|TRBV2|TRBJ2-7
CASSEATSGSYEQYF
TGTGCCAGCAGTGAAGCAACTAGCGGGAGCTACGAGCAGTACTTC
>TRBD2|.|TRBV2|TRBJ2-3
CASRVSGTFTDTQYF
TGTGCCAGCAGAGTGAGCGGGACTTTCACAGATACGCAGTATTTT
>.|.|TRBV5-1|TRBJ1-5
CASSWSGNSNQPQHF
TGCGCCAGCAGCTGGTCGGGGAACAGCAATCAGCCCCAGCATTTT